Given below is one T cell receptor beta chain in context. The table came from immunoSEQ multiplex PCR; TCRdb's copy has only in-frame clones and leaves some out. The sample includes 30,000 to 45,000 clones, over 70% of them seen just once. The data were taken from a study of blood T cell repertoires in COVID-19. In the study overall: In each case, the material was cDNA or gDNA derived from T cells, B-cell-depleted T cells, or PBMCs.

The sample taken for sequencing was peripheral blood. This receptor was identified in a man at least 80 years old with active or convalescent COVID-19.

The DNA of the CDR3 is TGTGCCAGCGCTTCCGGACAGGGTGGAAATCAGCCCCAGCATTTT. As protein: CASASGQGGNQPQHF. This chain joins TRBV6-6 and TRBJ1-5; 8 bases map to TRBD1. The junction had 10 bases not matched to a gene; V was cut back by 8 bases and J by 4 bases. The CDR3 totals 15 residues. Per the germline V gene, CDR1 is MNHNY and CDR2 is SVGAGI (reference sequence).